The clone carrying this T cell receptor (beta chain) was seen a handful of times. Its antigen is undetermined. Using its own MiXCR run on the 5' RACE reads, TCRdb lists one record per CDR3 protein. The sample yields 400,000 or so distinct CDR3 sequences, 11% seen once. The data stem from a study of T cells after yellow fever vaccination. General study points: Weaker, the secondary response had a peak occurring faster, on day 5 versus 15. Clonotypes shared by both compartments, CD4 and CD8, made up a small share.

Germline CDR1 is SNHLY and CDR2 is FYNNEI. The CDR3 spans 17 residues. Trimming pared 11 bases from V and 6 bases from J, leaving 29 bases between. This specimen consisted of PBMCs, obtained on the day of the first yellow fever vaccination. The rearrangement links TRBV2 to TRBJ2-1; the D gene is possibly TRBD1 (6 bases). The sequence came from a man younger than 35 who received the YFV17D yellow fever vaccine. The CDR3 region has the DNA TGTGCCTTACAATCGATGGGGGCTCCTACGCCAGGCAATGAGCAGTTCTTC. Translation gives CALQSMGAPTPGNEQFF.